The 14 T cell receptor beta chains below all came from one sample that was sequenced in a study of glioma-infiltrating T cells after dendritic cell vaccination. Time point reported: after dendritic cell vaccination, including at tumor progression/relapse. This table comes from immunoSEQ multiplex PCR, and its TCRdb copy is limited to in-frame clones, with some not included. This sample carries 65,000 or so clones, approximately 86% of them seen once, and the ten largest clones take 9.5% to 13%. This sample comprised blood, obtained after dendritic cell vaccination. These receptor sequences come from a human donor with glioblastoma.

The rearrangement links TRBV7-9 to TRBJ2-1; D might be TRBD1 (5 bases). Per germline, CDR1 SEHNR and CDR2 FQNEAQ (reference sequence). The CDR3 has 16 residues. V was shortened by 5 bases and J by 7 bases, with 21 bases between the two germline ends. The chain's CDR3 is CASSLTGPRAANEQFF. As DNA, the CDR3 is TGTGCCAGCAGCCTCACCGGGCCCAGGGCGGCGAATGAGCAGTTCTTC.

The rearrangement links TRBV29-1 to TRBJ1-1, with TRBD1 identical over 9 bases. Germline CDR1 and CDR2: SQVTM and ANQGSEA. V gave up 4 bases and J gave up 3 bases; unmatched junction bases: 9. The CDR3 extends over 15 amino acids. The CDR3 reads CSVGPGQGSDTEAFF. CDR3 nucleotides: TGCAGCGTTGGGCCCGGACAGGGGTCGGACACTGAAGCTTTCTTT.

The V gene is TRBV5-1, the J gene TRBJ2-5, with D perhaps matching TRBD1 (5 bases). Looked up from germline, CDR1 is SGHRS and CDR2 is YFSETQ. The CDR3 sequence is 16 residues long. The germline V and J ends were trimmed by 0 bases and 5 bases, with 17 bases remaining between them. The CDR3 protein is CASSLEPQGLGETQYF. The CDR3 DNA reads as TGCGCCAGCAGCTTGGAGCCCCAGGGTTTGGGGGAGACCCAGTACTTC.

Only one count was recorded for this clone. CDR3 DNA: TGTGCCAGCAGCTTATATCGCGGGAGCTCCTACGAGCAGTACTTC. Protein product: CASSLYRGSSYEQYF. The V and J genes are TRBV11-3 and TRBJ2-7; 7 nucleotides agree with TRBD2. With 2 bases clipped from V and 0 bases from J, the junction kept 4 bases outside the gene matches. The germline V gene encodes CDR1 SGHNT and CDR2 YENEEA. The length of the CDR3 is 15 residues. Looking up the rest from reference TRBV11-3 and TRBJ2-7 gives the full variable domain: EAGVVQSPRYKIIEKKQPVAFWCNPISGHNTLYWYLQNLGQGPELLIRYENEEAVDDSQLPKDRFSAERLKGVDSTLKIQPAELGDSAVYLCASSLYRGSSYEQYFGPGTRLTVT.

V usage is TRBV7-3 and J usage is TRBJ2-1; 13 bases fit TRBD2. This CDR3 has 16 amino acids. The germline V gene encodes CDR1 SGHTA and CDR2 FQGTGA. With 5 bases clipped from V and 7 bases from J, the junction kept 8 bases outside the gene matches. CDR3 region: CASSPTGLAGSNEQFF. The CDR3 DNA follows: TGTGCCAGCAGCCCAACGGGACTAGCGGGAAGTAATGAGCAGTTCTTC.

This sequence joins TRBV5-4 and TRBJ1-2; TRBD1 matches 7 bases. V lost 4 bases, J lost 7 bases, and 10 bases stayed unmatched. Germline V gives CDR1 SGHNT, CDR2 YYREEE (reference sequence). The CDR3 totals 14 residues. The CDR3 nucleotides are TGTGCCAGCAGCCCGGGACAGCTAAGGGGTGGCTACACCTTC. Translating gives CASSPGQLRGGYTF.

The chain combines TRBV9 with TRBJ1-5; D is undetermined. The V end was cut by 0 bases, the J end by 0 bases, with 4 bases between. CDR1 is SGDLS and CDR2 is YYNGEE in the germline V gene. The CDR3 covers 14 residues. CDR3 amino acids: CASSVGDSNQPQHF. CDR3 nucleotide sequence: TGTGCCAGCAGCGTAGGCGATAGCAATCAGCCCCAGCATTTT.

This clone was found once. V is TRBV11-3 and J is TRBJ2-1; 13 nucleotides line up with TRBD2. The CDR3 extends over 15 amino acids. With V trimmed by 3 bases and J by 7 bases, 3 bases remained unmatched. Per germline, CDR1 SGHNT and CDR2 YENEEA. CDR3 sequence (DNA): TGTGCCAGCAGCTTTGGGGGACTAGCGGGGAATGAGCAGTTCTTC. Translation gives CASSFGGLAGNEQFF. The full variable domain, rest sourced from reference TRBV11-3 and TRBJ2-1, is EAGVVQSPRYKIIEKKQPVAFWCNPISGHNTLYWYLQNLGQGPELLIRYENEEAVDDSQLPKDRFSAERLKGVDSTLKIQPAELGDSAVYLCASSFGGLAGNEQFFGPGTRLTVL.

The chain carries TRBV18 and TRBJ2-1; TRBD2 matches 10 bases. In germline, CDR1 is KGHSH, CDR2 LQKENI. V gave up 0 bases and J gave up 9 bases; unmatched junction bases: 11. This CDR3 region has 17 residues. The CDR3 nucleotides read TGTGCCAGCTCACCACCGCTAGCGGGAGATATGGGCGGTGAGCAGTTCTTC. This translates into CASSPPLAGDMGGEQFF.

This chain links TRBV6-5 with TRBJ1-2; TRBD1 agrees at 10 bases. The CDR3 is made up of 15 amino acids. V lost 4 bases, J lost 8 bases, and 10 bases stayed unmatched. Germline V gene lookup returns CDR1 MNHEY and CDR2 SVGAGI. The CDR3 DNA reads TGTGCCAGCAGTTTCCCGGGACAGGGGTCGAGGGGCTACACCTTC. Protein: CASSFPGQGSRGYTF.

J is TRBJ1-1 and V is TRBV10-1; D not certain. This CDR3 is built from 14 residues. Germline-derived CDR1 and CDR2 are WNHNN and SYGVQD (reference sequence). Trimming removed 0 bases at V and 1 base at J, with 6 bases between. The CDR3 here is CASSESAANTEAFF. CDR3 nucleotide sequence: TGCGCCAGCAGTGAGTCGGCGGCGAACACTGAAGCTTTCTTT.

A single count supports this clone. J is TRBJ2-7 and V is TRBV7-2; 8 positions agree with TRBD2. The CDR3 runs 12 residues. Germline CDR1 SGHTA, CDR2 FQGNSA. The CDR3: CAKRERVYEQYF. As DNA, the CDR3 is TGTGCTAAGCGGGAGAGGGTATACGAGCAGTACTTC.

The chain carries TRBV21-1 and TRBJ1-6; TRBD1, the D gene given by the table, was not confirmed from the DNA. TRBV21-1 is listed as a pseudogene. The CDR3 covers 17 residues. CDR3 amino acids: CASSSPSGQPYNSPLHF. In nucleotides, the CDR3 is TGTGCCAGCAGCTCCCCCTCGGGACAGCCCTATAATTCACCCCTCCACTTT.

The genes are TRBV10-2 and TRBJ2-3, with 11 positions matching TRBD2. Trimming cost V 5 bases and J 2 bases; bases outside gene matches: 3. The CDR3 totals 15 residues. Germline V gene sequence: CDR1 WSHSY, CDR2 SAAADI. The CDR3 spells CASSRLAGYTDTQYF. Written as DNA, the CDR3 is TGCGCCAGCAGTAGACTAGCGGGGTACACAGATACGCAGTATTTT.